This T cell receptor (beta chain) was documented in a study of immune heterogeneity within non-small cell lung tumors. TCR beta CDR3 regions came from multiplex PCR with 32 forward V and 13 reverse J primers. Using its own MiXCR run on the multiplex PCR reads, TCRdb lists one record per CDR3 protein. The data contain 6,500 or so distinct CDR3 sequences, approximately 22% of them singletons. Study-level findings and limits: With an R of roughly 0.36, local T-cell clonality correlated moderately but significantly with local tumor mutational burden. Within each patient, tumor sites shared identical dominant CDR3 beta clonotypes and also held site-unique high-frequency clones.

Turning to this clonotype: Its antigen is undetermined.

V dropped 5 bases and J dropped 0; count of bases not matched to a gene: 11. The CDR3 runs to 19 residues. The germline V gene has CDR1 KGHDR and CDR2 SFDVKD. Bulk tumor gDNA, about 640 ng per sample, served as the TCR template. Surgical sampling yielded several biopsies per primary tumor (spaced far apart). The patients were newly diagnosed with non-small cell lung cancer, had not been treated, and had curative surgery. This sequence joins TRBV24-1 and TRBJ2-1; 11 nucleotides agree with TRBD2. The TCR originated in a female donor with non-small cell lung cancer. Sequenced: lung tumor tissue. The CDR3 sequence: CATSAWGLADQSSYNEQFF. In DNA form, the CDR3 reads TGTGCCACCAGTGCGTGGGGACTAGCGGACCAGAGCTCCTACAATGAGCAGTTCTTC.